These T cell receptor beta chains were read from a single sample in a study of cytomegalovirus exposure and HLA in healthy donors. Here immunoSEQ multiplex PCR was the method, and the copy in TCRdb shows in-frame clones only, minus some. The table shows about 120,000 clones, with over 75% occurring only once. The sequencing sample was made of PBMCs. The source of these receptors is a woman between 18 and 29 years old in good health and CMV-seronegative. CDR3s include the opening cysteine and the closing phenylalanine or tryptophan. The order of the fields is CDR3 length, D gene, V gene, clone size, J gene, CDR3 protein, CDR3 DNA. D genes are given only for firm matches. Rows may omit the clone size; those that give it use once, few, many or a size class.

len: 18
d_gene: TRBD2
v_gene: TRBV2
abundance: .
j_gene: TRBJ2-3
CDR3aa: CASRPIILAGGRTDTQYF
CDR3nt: TGTGCCAGCAGACCCATAATACTAGCGGGGGGGCGCACAGATACGCAGTATTTT

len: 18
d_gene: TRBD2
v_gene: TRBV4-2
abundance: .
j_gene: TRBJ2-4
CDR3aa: CASSQVIAGAGGKNSQYF
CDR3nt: TGTGCCAGCAGCCAAGTAATAGCGGGGGCCGGTGGCAAAAACAGTCAGTACTTC

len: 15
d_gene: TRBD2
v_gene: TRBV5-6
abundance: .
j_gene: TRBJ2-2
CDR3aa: CASSLGSGGVGELFF
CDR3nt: TGTGCCAGCAGCTTGGGCAGCGGGGGCGTCGGGGAGCTGTTTTTT

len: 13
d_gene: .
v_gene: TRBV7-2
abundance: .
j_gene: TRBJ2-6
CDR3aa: CASSLHGANGLTF
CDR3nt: TGTGCCAGCAGCTTACATGGGGCCAACGGCCTGACTTTC

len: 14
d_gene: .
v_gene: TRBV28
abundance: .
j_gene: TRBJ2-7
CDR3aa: CASSFVRAVYEQYF
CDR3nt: TGTGCCAGCAGTTTCGTCCGTGCGGTCTACGAGCAGTACTTC

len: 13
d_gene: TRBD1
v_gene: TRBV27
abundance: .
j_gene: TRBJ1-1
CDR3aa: CASMTGGGTEAFF
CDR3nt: TGTGCCAGCATGACAGGGGGAGGAACTGAAGCTTTCTTT

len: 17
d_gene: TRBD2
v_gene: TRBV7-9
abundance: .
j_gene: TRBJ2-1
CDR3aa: CASSPKGYSGRYNEQFF
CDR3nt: TGTGCCAGCAGCCCCAAAGGGTATAGCGGGAGATACAATGAGCAGTTCTTC

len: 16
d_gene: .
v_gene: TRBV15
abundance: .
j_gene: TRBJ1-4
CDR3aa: CATSRAWGGHNEKLFF
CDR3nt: TGTGCCACCAGCAGAGCCTGGGGGGGACATAATGAAAAACTGTTTTTT

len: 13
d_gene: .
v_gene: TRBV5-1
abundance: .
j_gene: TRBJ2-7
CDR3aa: CASSFSPTYEQYF
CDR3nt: TGCGCCAGCAGCTTCAGTCCGACCTACGAGCAGTACTTC

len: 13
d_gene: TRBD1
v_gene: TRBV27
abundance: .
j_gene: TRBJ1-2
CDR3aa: CASSATGLYGYTF
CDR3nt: TGTGCCAGCAGTGCGACAGGGCTCTATGGCTACACCTTC

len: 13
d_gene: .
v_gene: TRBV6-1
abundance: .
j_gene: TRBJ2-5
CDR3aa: CASRPPPRETQYF
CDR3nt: TGTGCCAGCAGGCCCCCCCCACGGGAGACCCAGTACTTC

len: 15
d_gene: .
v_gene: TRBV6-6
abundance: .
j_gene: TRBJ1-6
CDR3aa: CASRGASPYNSPLHF
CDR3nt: TGTGCCAGCAGGGGGGCTTCCCCCTATAATTCACCCCTCCACTTT

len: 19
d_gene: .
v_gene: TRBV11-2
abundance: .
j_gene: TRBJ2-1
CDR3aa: CASSFPFEIATERFDEQFF
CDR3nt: TGTGCCAGCAGCTTCCCGTTCGAGATAGCGACCGAGCGTTTCGATGAGCAGTTCTTC

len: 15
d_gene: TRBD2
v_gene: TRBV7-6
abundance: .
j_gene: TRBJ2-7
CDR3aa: CASSLLASGSYEQYF
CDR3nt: TGTGCCAGCAGCTTATTGGCTAGCGGGAGTTACGAGCAGTACTTC

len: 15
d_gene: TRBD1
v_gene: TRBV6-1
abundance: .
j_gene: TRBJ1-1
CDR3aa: CASSVRGQGHTEAFF
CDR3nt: TGTGCCAGCAGTGTAAGAGGACAGGGCCACACTGAAGCTTTCTTT

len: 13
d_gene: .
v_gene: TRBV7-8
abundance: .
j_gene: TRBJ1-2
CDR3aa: CASSLSPEYGYTF
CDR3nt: TGTGCCAGCAGCTTATCGCCGGAGTATGGCTACACCTTC

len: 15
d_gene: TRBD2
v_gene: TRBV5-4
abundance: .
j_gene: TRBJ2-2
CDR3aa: CASSPASGNTGELFF
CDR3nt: TGTGCCAGCAGCCCGGCTAGCGGGAATACCGGGGAGCTGTTTTTT

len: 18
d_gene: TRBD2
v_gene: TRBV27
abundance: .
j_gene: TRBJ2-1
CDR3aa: CASSPQGALAGGFDEQFF
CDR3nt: TGTGCCAGCAGTCCCCAGGGGGCCCTAGCGGGGGGGTTCGATGAGCAGTTCTTC

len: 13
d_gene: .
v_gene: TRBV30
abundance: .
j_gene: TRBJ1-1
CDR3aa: CAWSGASNTEAFF
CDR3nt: TGTGCCTGGAGTGGAGCGTCGAACACTGAAGCTTTCTTT

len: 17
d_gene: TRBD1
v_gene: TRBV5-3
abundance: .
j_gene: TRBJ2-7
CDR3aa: CARSLVRPGQGIHEQYF
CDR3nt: TGTGCCAGAAGCTTGGTCCGACCGGGACAGGGAATCCACGAGCAGTACTTC

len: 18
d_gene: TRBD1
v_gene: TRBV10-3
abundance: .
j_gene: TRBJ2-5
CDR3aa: CAISFRQGTANLQETQYF
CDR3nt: TGTGCCATCAGCTTCCGACAGGGGACGGCCAACCTTCAAGAGACCCAGTACTTC

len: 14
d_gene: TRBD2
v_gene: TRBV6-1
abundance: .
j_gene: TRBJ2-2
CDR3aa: CAARGGANTGELFF
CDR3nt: TGTGCCGCTCGGGGGGGCGCGAACACCGGGGAGCTGTTTTTT

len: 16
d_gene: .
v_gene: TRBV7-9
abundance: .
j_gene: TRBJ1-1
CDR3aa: CSSSLGRQAKTLKAFF
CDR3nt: TGTTCCAGCAGCTTAGGCCGACAGGCCAAAACCCTTAAAGCTTTCTTT

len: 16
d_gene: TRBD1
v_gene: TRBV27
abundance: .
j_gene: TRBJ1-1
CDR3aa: CASRSAGTGERTEAFF
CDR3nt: TGTGCCAGCAGGTCAGCCGGGACAGGGGAAAGGACTGAAGCTTTCTTT

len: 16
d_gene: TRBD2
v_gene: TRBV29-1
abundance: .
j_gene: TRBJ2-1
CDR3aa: CSVISGRAGSYNEQFF
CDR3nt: TGCAGCGTCATTAGCGGGAGGGCCGGCTCCTACAATGAGCAGTTCTTC

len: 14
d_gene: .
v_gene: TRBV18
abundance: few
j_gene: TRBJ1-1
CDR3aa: CASSTAGWNTEAFF
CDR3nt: TGTGCCAGCTCTACCGCGGGCTGGAACACTGAAGCTTTCTTT

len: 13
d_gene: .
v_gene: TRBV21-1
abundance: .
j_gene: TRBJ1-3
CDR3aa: CASSKAQGNTIYF
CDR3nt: TGTGCCAGCAGCAAAGCGCAGGGAAACACCATATATTTT

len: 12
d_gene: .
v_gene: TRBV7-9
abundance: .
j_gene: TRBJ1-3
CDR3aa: CASSDSGNTIYF
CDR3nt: TGTGCCAGCTCGGACAGCGGAAACACCATATATTTT

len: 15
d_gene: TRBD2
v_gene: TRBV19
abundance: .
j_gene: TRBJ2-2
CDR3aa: CASTKSGGLTGELFF
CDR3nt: TGTGCCAGTACCAAGTCGGGGGGTTTGACCGGGGAGCTGTTTTTT

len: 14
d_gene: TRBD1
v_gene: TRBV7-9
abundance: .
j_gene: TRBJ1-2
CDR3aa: CASSIGQGAGGYTF
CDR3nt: TGTGCCAGCAGCATCGGACAGGGGGCTGGTGGCTACACCTTC

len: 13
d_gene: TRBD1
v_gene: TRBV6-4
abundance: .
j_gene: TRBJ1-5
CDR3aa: CASSDSGTGGKHF
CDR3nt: TGTGCCAGCAGTGACTCCGGGACAGGGGGAAAACATTTT

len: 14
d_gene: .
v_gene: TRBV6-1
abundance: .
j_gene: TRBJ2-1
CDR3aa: CASTRPRGHNEQFF
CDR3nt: TGTGCCAGCACCCGACCGCGGGGCCACAATGAGCAGTTCTTC

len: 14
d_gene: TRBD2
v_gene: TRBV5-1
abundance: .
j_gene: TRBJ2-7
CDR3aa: CASSYGTSDHEQYF
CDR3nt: TGCGCCAGCAGCTACGGGACTAGCGACCACGAGCAGTACTTC

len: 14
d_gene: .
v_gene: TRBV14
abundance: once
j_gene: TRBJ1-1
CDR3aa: CASSMRGRNTEAFF
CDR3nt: TGTGCCAGCAGCATGAGGGGGAGAAACACTGAAGCTTTCTTT

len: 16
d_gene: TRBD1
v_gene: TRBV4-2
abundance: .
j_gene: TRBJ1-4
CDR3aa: CASSQDHRGQSEKLFF
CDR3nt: TGTGCCAGCAGCCAAGACCACAGGGGGCAAAGCGAAAAACTGTTTTTT